The rows below give T cell receptor beta chains drawn from one sample of a study of blood T cells in healthy people across ages. Using its own MiXCR run on the 5' RACE reads, TCRdb lists one record per CDR3 protein. The sample lists just over 1 million distinct CDR3 sequences; around 45% were seen once. Source material: blood. The receptors stem from a woman in her sixties or seventies in good health. Each CDR3 is given with its conserved first and last residue. The D gene is left open where the match is weak. Not all rows give a size; the values are once, few, many and, for expanded clones, a class.

clone_size	j_call	v_call	d_call	cdr3_aa	cdr3_nt
-	TRBJ2-3	TRBV12-3/TRBV12-4	-	CASGVTDVQYF	TGTGCCAGCGGGGTGACAGATGTGCAGTATTTT
few	TRBJ2-1	TRBV28	TRBD2	CASSLNPGGTSGRAIYNEQFF	TGTGCCAGCAGCCTCAACCCAGGGGGGACTAGCGGGAGGGCCATCTACAATGAGCAGTTCTTC
-	TRBJ2-1	TRBV20-1	-	CSASTQGGNEQFF	TGCAGTGCTAGTACCCAGGGAGGCAATGAGCAGTTCTTC
few	TRBJ2-3	TRBV12-3/TRBV12-4	TRBD2	CASRMTSGRDTQYF	TGTGCCAGCAGAATGACTAGCGGGAGGGATACGCAGTATTTT
few	TRBJ2-1	TRBV10-3	-	CAISLGDNEQFF	TGTGCCATCAGCCTCGGGGACAATGAGCAGTTCTTC
-	TRBJ2-3	TRBV7-9	TRBD2	CASSPVAGGSTDTQYF	TGTGCCAGCAGCCCGGTAGCGGGAGGGAGCACAGATACGCAGTATTTT
-	TRBJ2-2	TRBV10-3	-	CAITPGRAGELFF	TGTGCCATCACCCCGGGTAGGGCCGGGGAGCTGTTTTTT
few	TRBJ2-7	TRBV7-9	TRBD1	CASSLGGLQGAHNEQYF	TGTGCCAGCAGCTTAGGGGGGTTACAGGGGGCGCACAACGAGCAGTACTTC
-	TRBJ1-5	TRBV10-3	-	CAISEFVSPYSNQPQHF	TGTGCCATCAGTGAGTTTGTATCTCCATATAGCAATCAGCCCCAGCATTTT
few	TRBJ2-3	TRBV18	-	CASSSTPTGRTQYF	TGTGCCAGCTCGTCCACCCCGACCGGCAGGACGCAGTATTTT
-	TRBJ1-2	TRBV29-1	-	CSVAGTLYGYTF	TGCAGCGTAGCAGGGACACTCTATGGCTACACCTTC
-	TRBJ2-3	TRBV5-1	-	CASSAGSPGDTQYF	TGCGCCAGCAGCGCGGGGTCTCCAGGGGATACGCAGTATTTT
-	TRBJ1-2	TRBV9	TRBD1	CASSPWTGEAPYGYTF	TGTGCCAGCAGCCCATGGACAGGGGAGGCTCCTTATGGCTACACCTTC
few	TRBJ2-3	TRBV10-3	-	CAISESRVSTDTQYF	TGTGCCATCAGTGAGTCGAGGGTTAGCACAGATACGCAGTATTTT
few	TRBJ2-1	TRBV7-2	TRBD2	CASSLVGTSGPEQFF	TGTGCCAGCAGCTTAGTGGGGACTAGCGGGCCTGAGCAGTTCTTC
once	TRBJ2-7	TRBV20-1	TRBD2	CSASSWTSVFGRSYEQYF	TGCAGTGCTAGTTCGTGGACTAGCGTATTCGGGCGCTCCTACGAGCAGTACTTC
few	TRBJ2-1	TRBV11-2	TRBD2	CASSYSLAGGWNEQFF	TGTGCCAGCAGCTACTCACTAGCGGGAGGGTGGAATGAGCAGTTCTTC
-	TRBJ2-7	TRBV20-1	TRBD2	CSARDRTGGTSYNEQYF	TGCAGTGCTAGAGATAGAACGGGAGGGACGTCCTACAATGAGCAGTACTTC
-	TRBJ2-1	TRBV27	-	CASSFTRFNNEQFF	TGTGCCAGCAGTTTTACCAGGTTCAACAATGAGCAGTTCTTC
few	TRBJ2-1	TRBV20-1	TRBD2	CSASLAGAPSYNEQFF	TGCAGTGCTAGCCTAGCGGGCGCACCCTCCTACAATGAGCAGTTCTTC
-	TRBJ2-7	TRBV5-1	TRBD2	CASSLQASSGAYEQYF	TGCGCCAGCAGCTTACAAGCCTCTAGCGGAGCCTACGAGCAGTACTTC
many	TRBJ2-7	TRBV10-3	TRBD2	CAISVTPGTSGRASSYEQYF	TGTGCCATCAGTGTTACCCCCGGGACTAGCGGGAGGGCGAGCTCCTACGAGCAGTACTTC
-	TRBJ2-1	TRBV6-2/TRBV6-3	TRBD2	CASLAGRRYNEQFF	TGTGCCAGCCTAGCGGGACGACGTTACAATGAGCAGTTCTTC
few	TRBJ2-7	TRBV7-8	-	CASSVEGVPSYEQYF	TGTGCCAGCAGCGTAGAGGGGGTCCCATCCTACGAGCAGTACTTC
few	TRBJ2-1	TRBV7-8	-	CASSTLQWHLFF	TGTGCCAGCAGCACGCTACAATGGCACTTGTTCTTC
-	TRBJ2-7	TRBV7-6	-	CASSLDEVLYEQYF	TGTGCCAGCAGCTTAGACGAAGTGCTCTACGAGCAGTACTTC
-	TRBJ2-7	TRBV5-1	TRBD2	CASSHLAGAGEQYF	TGCGCCAGCAGCCATCTAGCGGGAGCGGGTGAGCAGTACTTC
-	TRBJ1-4	TRBV30	-	CAWSARSTNEKLFF	TGTGCCTGGAGTGCCAGGTCAACTAATGAAAAACTGTTTTTT
-	TRBJ2-1	TRBV20-1	TRBD2	CSVGLPHTTSYNEQFF	TGCAGTGTGGGACTACCTCACACCACCTCCTACAATGAGCAGTTCTTC
-	TRBJ2-7	TRBV21-1	-	CAGPGQGAFDEQYF	TGTGCCGGACCGGGACAGGGGGCGTTTGACGAGCAGTACTTC
few	TRBJ2-4	TRBV13	-	CASSPRMGDQNIQYF	TGTGCCAGCAGCCCGAGGATGGGGGACCAAAACATTCAGTACTTC
-	TRBJ2-7	TRBV2	-	CASSGGMFTREQYF	TGTGCCAGCAGTGGGGGTATGTTCACGCGCGAGCAGTACTTC
once	TRBJ2-3	TRBV24-1	TRBD2	CATKAATSGTDTQYF	TGTGCCACCAAAGCGGCGACTAGCGGCACAGATACGCAGTATTTT